Listed below are T cell receptor beta chains from one sample, sequenced in a study of blood T cell repertoires in COVID-19. Assay: immunoSEQ multiplex PCR; the TCRdb copy retains only in-frame clones and omits some. This sample has fewer than 250,000 clones; approximately 88% occur once, and the top ten carry approximately 3%. Material for sequencing was PBMCs or T cells enriched from blood (not recorded which). Every receptor here comes from a young woman who had recovered from COVID-19. Both conserved end residues are part of each CDR3. D genes are given only for firm matches. Size is stated for part of the rows, as once, few or many counts, or as a class when the clone is expanded.

clone size	V gene	J gene	D gene	CDR3 protein	CDR3 DNA
NA	TRBV10-2	TRBJ1-5	TRBD1	CASSESDRGVHLSTQHF	TGCGCCAGCAGTGAGTCTGACAGGGGAGTTCATTTATCGACCCAGCATTTT
few	TRBV30	TRBJ2-6	TRBD1	CAWSEGQSSSGANVLTF	TGTGCCTGGAGTGAGGGACAGAGTTCCTCTGGGGCCAACGTCCTGACTTTC
NA	TRBV7-9	TRBJ2-7	TRBD1	CASNGDRDFEQYF	TGTGCCAGCAACGGGGACAGGGATTTCGAGCAGTACTTC
NA	TRBV9	TRBJ1-2	NA	CASSPDRNYGYTF	TGTGCCAGCAGCCCGGACAGAAACTATGGCTACACCTTC
NA	TRBV13	TRBJ1-2	NA	CASSSRQIYGYTF	TGTGCCAGCAGCTCTCGACAGATCTATGGCTACACCTTC
NA	TRBV19	TRBJ2-2	TRBD1	CASSGGTGLIGELFF	TGTGCCAGTAGTGGGGGGACAGGGTTGATCGGGGAGCTGTTTTTT
NA	TRBV9	TRBJ2-1	TRBD1	CASSAGTGFDEQFF	TGTGCCAGCAGCGCCGGGACAGGGTTCGATGAGCAGTTCTTC
NA	TRBV19	TRBJ2-5	TRBD1	CASSIRAGGTYQETQYF	TGTGCCAGTAGTATTAGGGCAGGGGGTACCTACCAAGAGACCCAGTACTTC
NA	TRBV7-8	TRBJ1-5	NA	CASRRAPTGRGPQHF	TGTGCCAGCAGACGCGCGCCTACTGGTCGAGGCCCCCAGCATTTT
NA	TRBV6-1	TRBJ1-5	NA	CASSLQRGGQPQHF	TGTGCCAGCAGCCTCCAGCGCGGAGGTCAGCCCCAGCATTTT
few	TRBV6-1	TRBJ1-4	TRBD1	CASSEGTGLYEKLFF	TGTGCCAGCAGTGAAGGGACAGGGTTATATGAAAAACTGTTTTTT
NA	TRBV5-1	TRBJ2-3	TRBD2	CASSLVAGTTTDTQYF	TGCGCCAGCAGCTTGGTAGCGGGGACCACCACAGATACGCAGTATTTT
NA	TRBV6-4	TRBJ2-1	TRBD2	CASSAGLAGDEQFF	TGTGCCAGCAGTGCGGGACTAGCGGGAGATGAGCAGTTCTTC
NA	TRBV3-1/TRBV3-2	TRBJ2-7	NA	CASSPEGWGSYYEQYF	TGTGCCAGCAGCCCAGAGGGTTGGGGCAGCTACTACGAGCAGTACTTC
NA	TRBV28	TRBJ1-2	NA	CASSGDYYGYTF	TGTGCCAGTTCGGGAGACTACTATGGCTACACCTTC
NA	TRBV27	TRBJ1-1	NA	CASSLTGNTEAFF	TGTGCCAGCAGTTTAACGGGGAACACTGAAGCTTTCTTT
few	TRBV21-1	TRBJ1-1	NA	CASSKVAGGGWSTEAFF	TGTGCCAGCAGCAAAGTCGCGGGAGGCGGGTGGAGCACTGAAGCTTTCTTT
NA	TRBV6-5	TRBJ2-7	TRBD1	CASRPGTGTYEQYF	TGTGCCAGCAGACCCGGGACAGGGACCTACGAGCAGTACTTC
NA	TRBV5-4	TRBJ1-2	NA	CASSLPTARILYGYTF	TGTGCCAGCAGCTTGCCTACCGCCAGGATTCTCTATGGCTACACCTTC
NA	TRBV5-6	TRBJ2-7	NA	CASSLVGAEQYF	TGTGCCAGCAGCTTGGTGGGGGCCGAGCAGTACTTC
NA	TRBV19	TRBJ1-5	TRBD1	CASTTNRQGADQPQHF	TGTGCCAGTACCACTAACCGACAGGGGGCTGATCAGCCCCAGCATTTT
NA	TRBV5-4	TRBJ2-7	TRBD1	CASSLGGRGLYEQYF	TGTGCCAGCAGCTTGGGAGGCAGGGGGCTGTACGAGCAGTACTTC
NA	TRBV6-2/TRBV6-3	TRBJ2-6	TRBD1	CASSSGTGAPGANVLTF	TGTGCCAGCAGTTCCGGGACAGGGGCCCCTGGGGCCAACGTCCTGACTTTC
NA	TRBV28	TRBJ1-1	NA	CASSLTFMNTEAFF	TGTGCCAGCAGTTTGACATTTATGAACACTGAAGCTTTCTTT
once	TRBV6-5	TRBJ1-5	NA	CASSPTRVNQPQHF	TGTGCCAGCAGCCCCACACGGGTCAATCAGCCCCAGCATTTT
NA	TRBV5-1	TRBJ2-1	TRBD2	CASSLSLAGHNEQFF	TGCGCCAGCAGCTTGTCCCTAGCGGGACACAATGAGCAGTTCTTC
NA	TRBV6-5	TRBJ2-1	TRBD1	CASSTTGTGLEQFF	TGTGCCAGCAGTACTACCGGGACAGGGCTGGAGCAGTTCTTC